The 23 T cell receptor beta chains reported below all come from one sample, sequenced in a study of blood T cell repertoires in COVID-19. The assay was immunoSEQ multiplex PCR, and TCRdb's table has in-frame clones only and misses some. The data contain some 180,000 clones, approximately 88% of them singletons. Sequenced material: peripheral blood. Source of these receptors: a man aged 40-49 years with acute or convalescent COVID-19.

A few counts support this clone. The V gene is TRBV19, the J gene TRBJ2-7; unclear D gene. The V gene's germline CDR1 is LNHDA and CDR2 SQIVND (reference sequence). Deletions cut 3 bases from V and 0 bases from J, with 9 bases between. The CDR3 is made up of 14 amino acids. CDR3 in amino acids: CASSITTGSYEQYF. The CDR3 DNA reads as TGTGCCAGTAGTATTACGACGGGCTCCTACGAGCAGTACTTC.

Details on this clone: The sample has other DNA sequences that encode this CDR3 too. The chain recombines TRBV5-1 with TRBJ2-5; maybe TRBD2 (6 bases). The germline V gene has CDR1 SGHRS and CDR2 YFSETQ. Trimming removed 0 bases from V and 3 bases from J, with 6 bases in between. The length of the CDR3 is 13 residues. CDR3 nucleotides: TGCGCCAGCAGCTTGGGCGGGGAAGAGACCCAGTACTTC. Protein product: CASSLGGEETQYF.

CDR3 in DNA: TGTGCCAGCAGTTTAACAGCATTTAACACTGAAGCTTTCTTT. The encoded protein is CASSLTAFNTEAFF. V and J are TRBV28 and TRBJ1-1; no firm D call. This CDR3 spans 14 amino acids. Trimming took 2 bases from V and 2 from J, leaving 9 bases between them. The V gene's germline CDR1 is MDHEN and CDR2 SYDVKM.

The V call is TRBV28, the J call TRBJ2-7; the match to TRBD1 covers 11 bases. The CDR3 spans 15 residues. Germline CDR1 MDHEN, CDR2 SYDVKM. J lost 5 bases, V lost 6 bases, and 9 bases had no gene match. The CDR3 sequence is CASSPFGTGGHEQYF. The CDR3 DNA reads as TGTGCCAGCAGCCCTTTTGGGACAGGGGGACACGAGCAGTACTTC.

This chain uses TRBV29-1 with TRBJ1-1; 7 nucleotides match TRBD1. The ends lost 5 bases at V and 1 base at J; junction bases unmatched: 7. Germline V CDR1 and CDR2: SQVTM, ANQGSEA. This CDR3 region has 14 residues. CDR3 residues: CSVRATGSNTEAFF. The DNA for the CDR3 is TGCAGCGTTAGGGCGACAGGGTCGAACACTGAAGCTTTCTTT.

The rearrangement links TRBV2 to TRBJ2-3, with 10 bases identical to TRBD2. Unmatched junction bases numbered 5, after V lost 6 bases and J lost 2 bases. The CDR3 loop spans 15 amino acids. The germline V gene has CDR1 SNHLY and CDR2 FYNNEI. The DNA for the CDR3 is TGTGCCAGCAGATTAGCGGGGGGTTCCACAGATACGCAGTATTTT. This sequence encodes CASRLAGGSTDTQYF.

V is TRBV5-1 and J is TRBJ2-2; the D gene is possibly TRBD1 (6 bases). V lost 0 bases, J lost 4 bases, and 10 bases lay in between. Per the germline V gene, CDR1 is SGHRS and CDR2 is YFSETQ. The CDR3 has 15 residues. The CDR3, as DNA: TGCGCCAGCAGCTTGGTTCAGACAGGCACCGGGGAGCTGTTTTTT. Translated: CASSLVQTGTGELFF.

The chain couples TRBV7-2 to TRBJ2-1, with 10 bases that match TRBD2. The junction had 9 bases not matched to a gene; V was cut back by 1 base and J by 6 bases. The CDR3 consists of 17 residues. Germline V gives CDR1 SGHTA, CDR2 FQGNSA. Here the CDR3 reads CASSLEGQRGGPNEQFF. The CDR3 DNA reads TGTGCCAGCAGCTTAGAGGGACAGCGGGGGGGCCCCAATGAGCAGTTCTTC.

CDR3 coding DNA: TGTGCCAGCAGTTTGGGAGCGTCACCCCTCCACTTT. Its protein product is CASSLGASPLHF. The V gene is TRBV12-3 or TRBV12-4, the J gene TRBJ1-6; D is unresolved. The CDR3 has 12 amino acids. V was trimmed by 3 bases and J by 10 bases, leaving 7 bases between them.

The genes are TRBV10-3 and TRBJ2-7, with D possibly matching TRBD1 (6 bases). The CDR3 totals 12 residues. Germline V gene lookup returns CDR1 ENHRY and CDR2 SYGVKD. V was shortened by 6 bases and J by 3 bases, with 9 bases between the two germline ends. The CDR3 here is CAISPGDYEQYF. The CDR3 DNA reads as TGTGCCATCAGCCCAGGGGACTACGAGCAGTACTTC.

This clone showed up just a few times. This chain links TRBV2 with TRBJ2-3; the D gene is possibly TRBD2 (6 bases). The germline V and J ends were trimmed by 6 bases and 5 bases, with 18 bases remaining between them. In germline, CDR1 is SNHLY, CDR2 FYNNEI. This CDR3 contains 15 residues. The CDR3 DNA reads as TGTGCCAGCAGACTCCGGGACTTCCCCGGAGATACGCAGTATTTT. This encodes CASRLRDFPGDTQYF.

The chain recombines TRBV12-5 with TRBJ1-2; 10 bases match TRBD1. This CDR3 is 17 amino acids long. Germline V gene sequence: CDR1 LGHNT, CDR2 FRNRAP. J lost 8 bases, V lost 2 bases, and 14 bases had no gene match. The CDR3 nucleotides are TGTGCTAGTGGTTTGTATCGGGGACAGGGGTCTGCGTCGGGCTACACCTTC. Protein product: CASGLYRGQGSASGYTF.

The CDR3 region is CASSLTRGETLEQFF. In DNA form, the CDR3 reads TGTGCCAGCAGCTTAACGCGGGGGGAAACTCTTGAGCAGTTCTTC. The chain combines TRBV7-9 with TRBJ2-1; TRBD2 agrees at 8 bases. Looked up from germline, CDR1 is SEHNR and CDR2 is FQNEAQ (reference sequence). The V and J ends lost 2 bases and 9 bases, in that order; junction bases with no gene match: 9. The CDR3 is 15 amino acids.

The V gene is TRBV5-6, the J gene TRBJ1-2; TRBD1 aligns across 8 bases. The CDR3 contains 12 residues. J was trimmed by 10 bases and V by 1 base; bases with no gene match: 3. The germline V gene encodes CDR1 SGHDT and CDR2 YYEEEE. CDR3: CASSLQGADYTF. The CDR3 DNA sequence: TGTGCCAGCAGCTTGCAGGGGGCGGACTACACCTTC.

This chain connects TRBV5-5 to TRBJ1-1, with D possibly matching TRBD1 (5 bases). This CDR3 is 14 amino acids long. CDR1 SGHKS and CDR2 YYEKEE come from the germline V gene (reference sequence). The germline V and J ends were trimmed by 2 bases and 6 bases, with 14 bases remaining between them. The CDR3 spells CASSFYQGEPEAFF. The DNA for the CDR3 is TGTGCCAGCAGCTTTTACCAGGGTGAGCCTGAAGCTTTCTTT.

This clone was recorded only once. The chain combines TRBV5-5 with TRBJ1-6, with D uncertain. The CDR3 runs to 12 residues. Germline lookup yields CDR1 SGHKS and CDR2 YYEKEE (reference sequence). The ends were cut back, 0 bases at V and 10 bases at J, with 5 bases in the middle. The CDR3 bases are TGTGCCAGCAGCTTGGACATATCACCCCTCCACTTT. Residues: CASSLDISPLHF.

V usage is TRBV7-6 and J usage is TRBJ2-7; 7 bases line up with TRBD1. CDR3 length: 15 residues. CDR1 SGHVS and CDR2 FNYEAQ come from the germline V gene. The trim removed 0 bases at V and 3 bases at J, leaving 5 bases unmatched. As DNA, the CDR3 is TGTGCCAGCAGCTTAGCAAAACAGGGGTTCTACGAGCAGTACTTC. It translates to CASSLAKQGFYEQYF.

The chain uses TRBV28 and TRBJ1-5; D is uncertain. CDR1 is MDHEN and CDR2 is SYDVKM in the germline V gene. With 4 bases removed from V and 0 bases from J, the gap between germline ends came to 10 bases. CDR3 length: 15 residues. The CDR3, as DNA: TGTGCCAGCAGTTCCGGGGAAAATAGCAATCAGCCCCAGCATTTT. This gives the protein CASSSGENSNQPQHF.

Concerning this clone: Within the sample, other DNA sequences also encode this same CDR3. This rearrangement joins TRBV18 to TRBJ1-4; TRBD1 aligns across 7 bases. The CDR3 is 14 amino acids. Germline values: CDR1 KGHSH, CDR2 LQKENI. V trimming: 0 bases; J trimming: 8 bases; junction bases outside the gene matches: 3. The CDR3 bases are TGTGCCAGCTCACCACCGGGGGACAGCGAAAAACTGTTTTTT. Translating gives CASSPPGDSEKLFF.

The rearrangement uses TRBV7-2 and TRBJ2-7; 11 nucleotides line up with TRBD2. Trimming cost V 6 bases and J 2 bases; bases outside gene matches: 6. The CDR3 runs 15 residues. Germline CDR1 reads SGHTA; CDR2 reads FQGNSA. The CDR3 reads CASSIAGGFPYEQYF. CDR3 coding DNA: TGTGCCAGCAGTATAGCGGGGGGGTTTCCCTACGAGCAGTACTTC.

V usage is TRBV28 and J usage is TRBJ1-2, with unresolved D. The ends were cut back, 10 bases at V and 0 bases at J, with 12 bases in the middle. Germline assignment: CDR1 MDHEN and CDR2 SYDVKM. The CDR3 spans 13 residues. As DNA, the CDR3 is TGTGCCATCCAGGCTTTAGCTAACTATGGCTACACCTTC. It translates to CAIQALANYGYTF.

The V gene is TRBV24-1, the J gene TRBJ1-2; tentative D call: TRBD1 (6 bases). The germline V and J ends were trimmed by 4 bases and 9 bases, with 14 bases remaining between them. CDR1 and CDR2 (germline): KGHDR, SFDVKD. The CDR3 sequence is 13 residues long. As DNA, the CDR3 is TGTGCCACCAGTGACGGGGGGCTGAGATGCTACACCTTC. This codes for CATSDGGLRCYTF.

J is TRBJ2-7 and V is TRBV19; 12 bases line up with TRBD1. J lost 7 bases, V lost 6 bases, and 4 bases had no gene match. The V gene's germline CDR1 is LNHDA and CDR2 SQIVND (reference sequence). The CDR3 is made up of 13 amino acids. CDR3 sequence reads: CASRGTGGKEQYF. CDR3 sequence (DNA): TGTGCCAGTAGGGGGACAGGGGGCAAGGAGCAGTACTTC.